What follows are 8 T cell receptor beta chains derived from one specimen sequenced in a study of cytomegalovirus exposure and HLA in healthy donors (dated by TCRdb to 2017 to 2019). Library generation was performed with the immunoSEQ multiplex PCR assay. A mixture of 60 forward primers for TCR Vbeta segments and 13 reverse primers for TCR Jbeta segments was used in the multiplex PCR. Held by TCRdb, this immuneACCESS table contains in-frame sequences only and omits some clones. Under half of the omission traces to an unresolved V gene where checked; the cause of the rest is unknown. This sample has 220,000 or so clones in its table, and 70% to 80% of those were observed once. The ten most abundant clones make up 1.5% to 2% of the sample. The sequencing sample was made of PBMCs. These receptors all stem from a woman in her twenties or thirties in good health and CMV-seronegative.

This rearrangement joins TRBV11-2 to TRBJ2-7, with TRBD2 matching 7 bases. CDR3 size: 15 residues. With V trimmed by 4 bases and J by 2 bases, 8 bases remained unmatched. Germline CDR1 SGHAT, CDR2 FQNNGV. The CDR3 is CASSSEPGGAYEQYF. As DNA, the CDR3 is TGTGCCAGCAGCTCGGAACCGGGGGGTGCCTACGAGCAGTACTTC.

This clone was counted only a few times. One junction end disagrees with the germline gene, perhaps due to a read error. The V gene is TRBV7-9, the J gene TRBJ2-6; D is perhaps TRBD2 (6 bases). Germline V lookup: CDR1 SEHNR, CDR2 FQNEAQ (reference sequence). The CDR3 runs to 16 residues. The CDR3 loop reads CSSSSTRGSGANVLTF. The DNA for the CDR3 is TGTTCCAGCAGCTCCACGCGGGGATCTGGGGCCAACGTCCTGACTTTC.

The chain uses TRBV6-5 and TRBJ2-1, with 11 nucleotides matching TRBD2. Germline V CDR1 and CDR2: MNHEY, SVGAGI. The CDR3 length is 15 residues. The V gene end was trimmed by 6 bases and the J gene end by 9 bases; junction bases not matched to a gene: 10. The CDR3 is CASSQATSGKGEQFF. In nucleotides, the CDR3 is TGTGCCAGCAGCCAAGCGACTAGCGGGAAAGGTGAGCAGTTCTTC.

The chain links TRBV6-1 to TRBJ1-2; TRBD1 aligns across 8 bases. The CDR3 sequence is 14 residues long. Per the germline V gene, CDR1 is MNHNS and CDR2 is SASEGT. The J segment lost 7 bases and the V segment lost 3 bases, leaving 7 bases of the junction unmatched. The CDR3 sequence is CASSEPGGWLGYTF. The CDR3, as DNA: TGTGCCAGCAGTGAGCCAGGGGGCTGGCTTGGCTACACCTTC.

This chain connects TRBV30 to TRBJ2-3, with 9 bases identical to TRBD2. This CDR3 contains 15 residues. The germline gives CDR1 GTSNPN, CDR2 SVGIG (reference sequence). J gave up 5 bases and V 1 base, and 7 bases lay outside the gene matches. CDR3 residues: CAWSGAGGPRDTQYF. The CDR3 nucleotides read TGTGCCTGGAGTGGTGCGGGGGGGCCGAGAGATACGCAGTATTTT. The complete variable domain, with remaining parts taken from reference TRBV30 and TRBJ2-3, reads SQTIHQWPATLVQPVGSPLSLECTVEGTSNPNLYWYRQAAGRGLQLLFYSVGIGQISSEVPQNLSASRPQDRQFILSSKKLLLSDSGFYLCAWSGAGGPRDTQYFGPGTRLTVL.

This clone was observed a few times. V gene TRBV30 combines with J gene TRBJ2-7, with D perhaps TRBD1 (8 bases). V lost 4 bases and J lost 5, with 15 bases in between. The CDR3 covers 13 residues. CDR1 and CDR2 from the germline V gene are GTSNPN and SVGIG (reference sequence). The CDR3 DNA sequence: TGTGCCTGGATTAACAGGGGGGGCAACGAGCAGTACTTC. Its protein product is CAWINRGGNEQYF.

This clone has just one count. In the same sample, other DNA sequences code for this CDR3. CDR3 loop: CASSVQGAGIEGETQYF. The CDR3 coding sequence is TGTGCCAGCAGCGTACAGGGGGCTGGGATCGAGGGGGAGACCCAGTACTTC. The V call is TRBV9, the J call TRBJ2-5, with 8 bases identical to TRBD1. Germline CDR1 reads SGDLS; CDR2 reads YYNGEE. V trimming: 1 base; J trimming: 5 bases; junction bases outside the gene matches: 13. This CDR3 region has 17 residues. Looking up the rest from reference TRBV9 and TRBJ2-5 gives the full variable domain: DSGVTQTPKHLITATGQRVTLRCSPRSGDLSVYWYQQSLDQGLQFLIQYYNGEERAKGNILERFSAQQFPDLHSELNLSSLELGDSALYFCASSVQGAGIEGETQYFGPGTRLLVL.

The J gene is TRBJ2-1, the V gene TRBV6-6; TRBD2 agrees at 12 bases. CDR1 and CDR2 (germline): MNHNY, SVGAGI (reference sequence). The CDR3 has 16 amino acids. Germline trimming cut 5 bases from V and 10 bases from J; bases unmatched to any gene: 12. CDR3 sequence reads: CASSPWTSGTAGEQFF. CDR3 sequence (DNA): TGTGCCAGCAGTCCGTGGACTAGCGGGACGGCCGGGGAGCAGTTCTTC.